This TCR beta chain was retrieved from a study of cytomegalovirus exposure and HLA in healthy donors. The PCR used 60 Vbeta and 13 Jbeta primers. In the authors' workflow: Approximately 86 million unique TCR beta chains, about 12 million shared, were counted in a later analysis. Using immunoSEQ multiplex PCR, the repertoire was profiled, and TCRdb retains in-frame clones only, with some absent. From that table come the V and J calls and clone size; the DNA was used to work out D and trimming. The repertoire holds 85,000 to 100,000 clones, with about nine tenths as singletons. This clone has only a few counts. Germline V gene sequence: CDR1 SEHNR, CDR2 FQNEAQ (reference sequence). CDR3 size: 15 residues. V was pared by 3 bases and J by 4 bases, with 15 bases between.

The sequenced sample consisted of PBMCs. V and J are TRBV7-9 and TRBJ2-5; D call uncertain. This sequence originates from a man aged 25 to 40 in good health and CMV-seropositive. Here the CDR3 DNA reads TGTGCCAGCAGCTTGCTCAGGCTTGTGAGAGAGACCCAGTACTTC. Amino acid sequence: CASSLLRLVRETQYF.